This is a list of T cell receptor beta chains from one sample in a study of beta chain features in type 1 diabetes. Sequenced by immunoSEQ multiplex PCR; TCRdb stores in-frame clones only, minus some. The sample carries a few hundred thousand clones, 24% recorded once. Material: naive CD4+ T cells from blood. The receptors come from a woman in her 30s with type 1 diabetes. The CDR3 runs from the conserved cysteine through the conserved F or W. The order of the fields is clone size, D gene, J gene, V gene, CDR3 DNA, CDR3 protein. A D gene is named only where the DNA matches it firmly. Rows may omit the clone size; those that give it use once, few, many or a size class.

few	TRBD2	TRBJ2-2	TRBV2	TGTGCCACCGGGCGGGGGGAGTTGACCGGGGAGCTGTTTTTT	CATGRGELTGELFF
few	NA	TRBJ2-1	TRBV30	TGTGCCTGGAGTGTTCTAGCGAGAGAGATCGATGAGCAGTTCTTC	CAWSVLAREIDEQFF
NA	TRBD1	TRBJ1-2	TRBV18	TGTGCCAGCTCACAGGGACAGAACTATGGCTACACCTTC	CASSQGQNYGYTF
NA	TRBD1	TRBJ1-4	TRBV5-8	TGTGCCAGCGTCCGGGACAGGGACGAAAAACTGTTTTTT	CASVRDRDEKLFF
NA	TRBD1	TRBJ1-4	TRBV5-1	TGCGCCAGCAGCTTACAGGGGGCTTATGAAAAACTGTTTTTT	CASSLQGAYEKLFF
few	NA	TRBJ1-1	TRBV9	TGTGCCAGCAGTCGGGGGAACACTGAAGCTTTCTTT	CASSRGNTEAFF
NA	NA	TRBJ2-5	TRBV2	TGTGCCAGCAGTGTCCGAGAAGAGACCCAGTACTTC	CASSVREETQYF
few	NA	TRBJ2-5	TRBV29-1	TGCAGCGTTGCTCCCAGGGTACAGACCCAGTACTTC	CSVAPRVQTQYF
NA	NA	TRBJ1-5	TRBV30	TGTGCCTGGAGTGTACTGCAGGGGATGCAGCCCCAGCATTTT	CAWSVLQGMQPQHF
few	TRBD2	TRBJ2-3	TRBV9	TGTGCCAGCAGCCCTGGACCGACTAGCGGGAGGGGTTGGGCGGATACGCAGTATTTT	CASSPGPTSGRGWADTQYF
few	TRBD2	TRBJ2-3	TRBV5-1	TGCGCCAGCAGCTTGGGACTAGCGGGAGACACAGATACGCAGTATTTT	CASSLGLAGDTDTQYF
NA	NA	TRBJ1-2	TRBV29-1	TGCAGCGTTCTCGGGACACTTCTTGGCTACACCTTC	CSVLGTLLGYTF
NA	TRBD2	TRBJ2-3	TRBV5-1	TGCGCCAGCAGCTTGGATGGAGCGGGAAGGCCTGATACGCAGTATTTT	CASSLDGAGRPDTQYF
NA	NA	TRBJ2-5	TRBV29-1	TGCAGCGTTGGTTCTGGGCTAGAGACCCAGTACTTC	CSVGSGLETQYF
NA	TRBD2	TRBJ2-1	TRBV9	TGTGCCAGCACCCGTGGGGGGAGGGCCTACAATGAGCAGTTCTTC	CASTRGGRAYNEQFF
few	TRBD1	TRBJ1-1	TRBV18	TGTGCCAGCTCACCAATGGGACAGGTTGCTTTCTTT	CASSPMGQVAFF
NA	NA	TRBJ2-7	TRBV10-3	TGTGCCATAAGGGACACGAGCTCCTACGAGCAGTACTTC	CAIRDTSSYEQYF
NA	TRBD1	TRBJ1-2	TRBV15	TGTGCCACCAGCGACGACAGGGTCTATGGCTACACCTTC	CATSDDRVYGYTF
once	NA	TRBJ1-4	TRBV29-1	TGCAGCGTGCTAGGGGCCGTTGCAACTAATGAAAAACTGTTTTTT	CSVLGAVATNEKLFF
NA	TRBD2	TRBJ2-3	TRBV19	TGTGCCAGTAGTATCGGGGCGGGAGCGCTTAGCACAGATACGCAGTATTTT	CASSIGAGALSTDTQYF
few	TRBD2	TRBJ2-6	TRBV7-2	TGTGCCAGCAGCTTAGTCCTAGCGGGAGCTGGGGCCAACGTCCTGACTTTC	CASSLVLAGAGANVLTF
few	TRBD1	TRBJ1-2	TRBV30	TGTGCCTGGAGGGCGGACAGGTTCAATGGCTACACCTTC	CAWRADRFNGYTF
NA	TRBD1	TRBJ2-7	TRBV18	TGTGCCAGCTCACCGCCGGGACAGGGGGTGCTCGAGCAGTACTTC	CASSPPGQGVLEQYF
few	NA	TRBJ2-7	TRBV9	TGTGCCAGCAGCGTTGAGCAGGCCTCCTACGAGCAGTACTTC	CASSVEQASYEQYF
NA	NA	TRBJ2-1	TRBV4-1	TGCGCCAGCAGCCAAGATCGCAGGGCGCGGGACTACAATGAGCAGTTCTTC	CASSQDRRARDYNEQFF